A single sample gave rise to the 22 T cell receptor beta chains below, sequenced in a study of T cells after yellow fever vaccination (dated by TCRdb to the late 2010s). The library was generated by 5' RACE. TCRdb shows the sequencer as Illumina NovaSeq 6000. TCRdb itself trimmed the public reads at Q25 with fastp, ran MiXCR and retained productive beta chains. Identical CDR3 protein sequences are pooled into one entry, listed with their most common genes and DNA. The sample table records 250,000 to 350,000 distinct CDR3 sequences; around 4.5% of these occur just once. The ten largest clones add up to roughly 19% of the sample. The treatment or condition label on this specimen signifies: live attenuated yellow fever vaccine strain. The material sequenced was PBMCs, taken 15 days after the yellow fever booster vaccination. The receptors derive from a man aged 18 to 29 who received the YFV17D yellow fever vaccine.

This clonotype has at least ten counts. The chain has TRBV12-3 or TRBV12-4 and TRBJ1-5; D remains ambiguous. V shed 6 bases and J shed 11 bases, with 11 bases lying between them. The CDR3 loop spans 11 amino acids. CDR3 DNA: TGTGCCAGCAGCTCGTTTGGGTCCCAGCATTTT. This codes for CASSSFGSQHF.

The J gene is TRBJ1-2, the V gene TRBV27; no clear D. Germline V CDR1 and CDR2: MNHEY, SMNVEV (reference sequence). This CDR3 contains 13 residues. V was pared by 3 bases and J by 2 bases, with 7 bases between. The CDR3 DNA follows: TGTGCCAGCAGTTTTCACGGAAACTATGGCTACACCTTC. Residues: CASSFHGNYGYTF.

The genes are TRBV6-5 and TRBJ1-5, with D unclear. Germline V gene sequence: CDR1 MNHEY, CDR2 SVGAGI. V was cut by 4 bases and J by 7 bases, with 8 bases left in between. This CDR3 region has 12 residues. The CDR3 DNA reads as TGTGCCAGCAGTTCGCTAGGGCAGCCCCAGCATTTT. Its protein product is CASSSLGQPQHF.

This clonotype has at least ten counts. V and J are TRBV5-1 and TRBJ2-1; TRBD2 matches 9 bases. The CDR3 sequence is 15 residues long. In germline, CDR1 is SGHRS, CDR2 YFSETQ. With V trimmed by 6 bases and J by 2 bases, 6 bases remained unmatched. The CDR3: CASTLRGGTYNEQFF. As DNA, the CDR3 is TGCGCCAGCACTTTGCGGGGGGGGACCTACAATGAGCAGTTCTTC.

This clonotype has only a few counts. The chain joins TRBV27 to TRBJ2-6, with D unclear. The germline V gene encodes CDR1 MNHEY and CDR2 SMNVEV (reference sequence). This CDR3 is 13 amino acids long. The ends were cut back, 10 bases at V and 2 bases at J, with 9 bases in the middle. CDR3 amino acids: CATKGAGANVLTF. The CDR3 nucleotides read TGTGCCACCAAGGGTGCTGGGGCCAACGTCCTGACTTTC.

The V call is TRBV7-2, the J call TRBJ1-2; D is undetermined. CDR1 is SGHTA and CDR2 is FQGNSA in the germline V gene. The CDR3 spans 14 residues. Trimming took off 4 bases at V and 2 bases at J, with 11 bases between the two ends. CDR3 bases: TGTGCCAGCAGCTCCCCCAGAGTAAACTATGGCTACACCTTC. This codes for CASSSPRVNYGYTF.

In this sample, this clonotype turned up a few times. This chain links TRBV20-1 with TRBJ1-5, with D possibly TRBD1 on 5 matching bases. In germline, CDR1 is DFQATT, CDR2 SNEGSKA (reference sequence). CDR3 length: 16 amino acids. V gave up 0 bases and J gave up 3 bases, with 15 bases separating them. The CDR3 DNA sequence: TGCAGTGCTAGAGAATTGGGGGGAGGGTCCAATCAGCCCCAGCATTTT. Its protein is CSARELGGGSNQPQHF.

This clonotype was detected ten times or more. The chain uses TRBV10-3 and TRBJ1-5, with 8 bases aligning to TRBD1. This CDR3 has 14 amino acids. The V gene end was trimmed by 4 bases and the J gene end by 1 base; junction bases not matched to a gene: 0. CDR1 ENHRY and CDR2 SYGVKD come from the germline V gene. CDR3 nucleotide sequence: TGTGCCATCAGTGGACAGGGGAGCAATCAGCCCCAGCATTTT. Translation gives CAISGQGSNQPQHF.

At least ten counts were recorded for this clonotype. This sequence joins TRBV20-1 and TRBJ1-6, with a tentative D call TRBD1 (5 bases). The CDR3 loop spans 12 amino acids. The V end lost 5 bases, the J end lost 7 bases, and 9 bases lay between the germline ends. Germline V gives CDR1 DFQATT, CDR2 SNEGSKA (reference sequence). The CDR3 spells CSARRQNSPLHF. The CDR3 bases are TGCAGTGCTCGCCGACAGAATTCACCCCTCCACTTT.

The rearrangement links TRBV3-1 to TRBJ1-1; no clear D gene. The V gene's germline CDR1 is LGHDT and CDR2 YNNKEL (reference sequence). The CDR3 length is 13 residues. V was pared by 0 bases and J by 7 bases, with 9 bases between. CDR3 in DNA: TGTGCCAGCAGCCAAGATCGCGTTAGTGAAGCTTTCTTT. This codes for CASSQDRVSEAFF.

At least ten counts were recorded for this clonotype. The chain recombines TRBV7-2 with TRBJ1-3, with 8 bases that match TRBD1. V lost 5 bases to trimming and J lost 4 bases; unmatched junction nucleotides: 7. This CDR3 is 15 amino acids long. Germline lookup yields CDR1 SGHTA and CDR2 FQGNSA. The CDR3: CASSPGGSGGNTIYF. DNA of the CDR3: TGTGCCAGCAGCCCAGGGGGCTCGGGAGGAAACACCATATATTTT.

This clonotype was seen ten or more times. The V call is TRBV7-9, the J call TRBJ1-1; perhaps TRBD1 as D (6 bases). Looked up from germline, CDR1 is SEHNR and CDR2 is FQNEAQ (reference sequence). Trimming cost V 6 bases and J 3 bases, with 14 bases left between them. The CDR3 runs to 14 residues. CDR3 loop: CASSPVTGDTEAFF. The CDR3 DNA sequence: TGTGCCAGCAGTCCTGTGACAGGAGACACTGAAGCTTTCTTT.

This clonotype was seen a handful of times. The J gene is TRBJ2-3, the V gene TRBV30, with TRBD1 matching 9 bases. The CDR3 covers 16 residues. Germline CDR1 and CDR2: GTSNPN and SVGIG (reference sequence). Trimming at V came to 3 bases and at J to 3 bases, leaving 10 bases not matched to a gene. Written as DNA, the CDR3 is TGTGCCTGGAGCTCCGGGACAGGGTTTCTTACAGATACGCAGTATTTT. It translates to CAWSSGTGFLTDTQYF.

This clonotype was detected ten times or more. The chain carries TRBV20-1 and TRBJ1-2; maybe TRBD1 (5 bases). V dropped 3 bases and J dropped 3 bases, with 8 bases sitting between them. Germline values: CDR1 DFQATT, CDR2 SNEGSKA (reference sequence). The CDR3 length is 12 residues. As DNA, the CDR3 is TGCAGTGCTAGGCCCAGGGACTATGGCTACACCTTC. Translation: CSARPRDYGYTF.

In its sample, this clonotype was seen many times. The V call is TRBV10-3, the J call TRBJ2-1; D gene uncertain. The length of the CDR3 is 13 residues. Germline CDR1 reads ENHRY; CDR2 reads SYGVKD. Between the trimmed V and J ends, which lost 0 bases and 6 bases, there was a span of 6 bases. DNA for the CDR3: TGTGCCATCAGTGAGTCGAACGCCAATGAGCAGTTCTTC. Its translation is CAISESNANEQFF.

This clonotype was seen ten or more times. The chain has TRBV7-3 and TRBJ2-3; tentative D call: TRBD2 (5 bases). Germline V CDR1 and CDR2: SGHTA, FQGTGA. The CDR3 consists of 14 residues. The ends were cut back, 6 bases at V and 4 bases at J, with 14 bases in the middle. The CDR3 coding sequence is TGTGCCAGCAGTAGCGTGCAGTGGGCAGATACGCAGTATTTT. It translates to CASSSVQWADTQYF.

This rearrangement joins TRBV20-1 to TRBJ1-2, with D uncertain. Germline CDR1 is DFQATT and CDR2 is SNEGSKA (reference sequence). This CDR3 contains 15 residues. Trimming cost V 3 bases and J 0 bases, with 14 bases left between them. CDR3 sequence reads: CSARSSAATNYGYTF. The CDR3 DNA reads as TGCAGTGCTAGGAGCTCGGCAGCTACTAACTATGGCTACACCTTC.

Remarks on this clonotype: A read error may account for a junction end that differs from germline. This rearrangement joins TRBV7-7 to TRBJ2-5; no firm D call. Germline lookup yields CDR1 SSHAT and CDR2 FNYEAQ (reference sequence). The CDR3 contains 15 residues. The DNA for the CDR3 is TGTGCTAGCAGCTTATCAGGCTCGACCCCCGAGACCCAGTACTTC. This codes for CASSLSGSTPETQYF.

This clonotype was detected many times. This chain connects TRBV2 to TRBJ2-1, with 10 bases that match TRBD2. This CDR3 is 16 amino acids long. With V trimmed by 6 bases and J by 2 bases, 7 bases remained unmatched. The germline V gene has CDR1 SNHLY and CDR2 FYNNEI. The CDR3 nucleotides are TGTGCCAGCAGATGGAGCGGGGGGGCCCCCTACAATGAGCAGTTCTTC. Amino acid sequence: CASRWSGGAPYNEQFF. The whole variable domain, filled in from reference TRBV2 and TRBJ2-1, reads EPEVTQTPSHQVTQMGQEVILRCVPISNHLYFYWYRQILGQKVEFLVSFYNNEISEKSEIFDDQFSVERPDGSNFTLKIRSTKLEDSAMYFCASRWSGGAPYNEQFFGPGTRLTVL.

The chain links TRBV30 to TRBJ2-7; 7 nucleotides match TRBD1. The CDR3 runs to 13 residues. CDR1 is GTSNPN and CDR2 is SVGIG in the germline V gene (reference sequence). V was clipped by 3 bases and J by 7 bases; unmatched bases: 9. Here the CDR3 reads CAWRGDSIGEQYF. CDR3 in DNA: TGTGCCTGGAGAGGGGACAGCATTGGGGAGCAGTACTTC.

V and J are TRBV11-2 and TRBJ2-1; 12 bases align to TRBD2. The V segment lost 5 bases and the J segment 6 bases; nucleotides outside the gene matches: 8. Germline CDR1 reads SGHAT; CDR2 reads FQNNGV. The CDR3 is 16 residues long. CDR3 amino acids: CASSITRTSGVNEQFF. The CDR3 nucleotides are TGTGCCAGCAGCATTACACGGACTAGCGGGGTCAATGAGCAGTTCTTC.

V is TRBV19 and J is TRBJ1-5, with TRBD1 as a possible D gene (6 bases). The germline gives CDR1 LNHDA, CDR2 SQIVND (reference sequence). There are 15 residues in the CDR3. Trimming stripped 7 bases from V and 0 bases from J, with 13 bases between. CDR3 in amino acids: CASTPTGNSNQPQHF. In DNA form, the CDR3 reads TGTGCCAGTACTCCCACAGGGAATAGCAATCAGCCCCAGCATTTT.